Below, 30 T cell receptor beta chains from the same sample are listed, as sequenced in a study of T-cell memory formation after mild COVID-19. TCRdb reprocessed the 5' RACE reads via MiXCR and lists one record per CDR3 protein. The sample includes tens of thousands of distinct CDR3 sequences, less than 8% of them seen just once. Sequenced input: PBMCs or a T cell subset sorted from them (not recorded which). These receptors were obtained from an adult who had mild COVID-19 (a few samples of this study predate the infection). Cell type and time point are not known.

This clonotype came up a few times. This rearrangement joins TRBV7-2 to TRBJ2-7; D may match TRBD1 or TRBD2 (6 bases each). Germline V gene lookup returns CDR1 SGHTA and CDR2 FQGNSA. This CDR3 is 12 amino acids long. Trimming took 5 bases from V and 7 from J, leaving 12 bases between them. In DNA form, the CDR3 reads TGTGCCAGCAGCCGGGAGAGGGGGGAGCAGTACTTC. Its translation: CASSRERGEQYF.

This clonotype was observed at least ten times. V gene TRBV20-1 combines with J gene TRBJ2-7; tentative D call: TRBD1 (6 bases). Germline CDR1 DFQATT, CDR2 SNEGSKA (reference sequence). This CDR3 has 11 residues. Trimming took 6 bases from V and 5 from J, leaving 11 bases between them. The CDR3 DNA reads as TGCAGTGCAGCACAGGGTAACGAGCAGTACTTC. This encodes CSAAQGNEQYF.

The CDR3 protein is CASSPLAGGTDTQYF. CDR3 DNA sequence: TGTGCCAGCAGCCCACTAGCGGGAGGCACAGATACGCAGTATTTT. The chain couples TRBV5-4 to TRBJ2-3; 11 bases align to TRBD2. Germline CDR1 is SGHNT and CDR2 is YYREEE (reference sequence). V was clipped by 4 bases and J by 1 base; unmatched bases: 2. This CDR3 contains 15 residues. The variable domain in full, completed from reference TRBV5-4 and TRBJ2-3, reads ETGVTQSPTHLIKTRGQQVTLRCSSQSGHNTVSWYQQALGQGPQFIFQYYREEENGRGNFPPRFSGLQFPNYSSELNVNALELDDSALYLCASSPLAGGTDTQYFGPGTRLTVL.

The V gene is TRBV7-2, the J gene TRBJ2-7; possible D gene TRBD1, 6 bases. Trimming took 2 bases from V and 4 from J, leaving 18 bases between them. CDR3 length: 16 amino acids. Germline lookup yields CDR1 SGHTA and CDR2 FQGNSA. The CDR3 DNA sequence: TGTGCCAGCAGCTTAAATCGCAGGGGCCTGAAGTACGAGCAGTACTTC. It is translated as CASSLNRRGLKYEQYF. The entire variable domain, with the rest obtained from reference TRBV7-2 and TRBJ2-7, is as follows: GAGVSQSPSNKVTEKGKDVELRCDPISGHTALYWYRQSLGQGLEFLIYFQGNSAPDKSGLPSDRFSAERTGGSVSTLTIQRTQQEDSAVYLCASSLNRRGLKYEQYFGPGTRLTVT.

The chain carries TRBV7-2 and TRBJ2-5, with D possibly matching TRBD2 (5 bases). The CDR3 is made up of 14 amino acids. V gave up 4 bases and J gave up 5 bases, with 14 bases separating them. Germline values: CDR1 SGHTA, CDR2 FQGNSA. The CDR3 DNA reads TGTGCCAGCAGCTCGATGGGCGGGCTTGAGACCCAGTACTTC. It yields the protein CASSSMGGLETQYF.

This clonotype has at least ten counts. The chain carries TRBV7-3 and TRBJ2-6; no definite D call. The CDR3 is 19 amino acids. The V and J ends lost 1 base and 0 bases respectively, with 16 bases between them. Germline V gene sequence: CDR1 SGHTA, CDR2 FQGTGA. The DNA of the CDR3 is TGTGCCAGCAGCTTAAGGCCGGTCCAGGTTGACTCTGGGGCCAACGTCCTGACTTTC. It codes for CASSLRPVQVDSGANVLTF.

On this clonotype: A much larger clone differs by one base, so this may be a read error. V gene TRBV7-9 combines with J gene TRBJ2-3, with D perhaps given as TRBD1 or TRBD2 (6 bases each). CDR1 and CDR2 (germline): SEHNR, FQNEAQ (reference sequence). The CDR3 runs to 15 residues. The CDR3 protein is CASSHYDTGRDTKYF. In DNA, the CDR3 is TGTGCCAGCAGCCACTACGATACAGGGCGGGATACGAAGTATTTT.

This clonotype was detected a few times. This chain uses TRBV27 with TRBJ2-3; no clear D. CDR1 and CDR2 from the germline V gene are MNHEY and SMNVEV (reference sequence). This CDR3 is built from 14 residues. Trimming removed 7 bases from V and 0 bases from J, with 11 bases in between. The DNA for the CDR3 is TGTGCCAGCAAGTTCGGGCCTAGCACAGATACGCAGTATTTT. Translated, it gives CASKFGPSTDTQYF.

This clonotype showed up many times. The chain recombines TRBV15 with TRBJ2-3; TRBD1 matches 9 bases. Germline trimming cut 3 bases from V and 4 bases from J; bases unmatched to any gene: 5. The CDR3 loop spans 15 amino acids. Germline loops: CDR1 LNHNV, CDR2 YYDKDF (reference sequence). The CDR3 reads CATSRDRGGADTQYF. CDR3 DNA: TGTGCCACCAGCAGGGACAGGGGTGGCGCAGATACGCAGTATTTT.

This clonotype has at least ten counts. This chain joins TRBV7-9 and TRBJ2-3; TRBD2 agrees at 9 bases. Germline trimming cut 1 base from V and 1 base from J; bases unmatched to any gene: 6. The CDR3 has 17 residues. Germline CDR1 SEHNR, CDR2 FQNEAQ (reference sequence). CDR3 bases: TGTGCCAGCAGCTTAGGAGCTAGCGGGGTTCGCACAGATACGCAGTATTTT. Translating it yields CASSLGASGVRTDTQYF.

This clonotype is medium-sized by share. The chain has TRBV7-8 and TRBJ2-1; D is ambiguous. CDR3 length: 13 amino acids. CDR1 and CDR2 (germline): SGHVS, FQNEAQ. Deletions cut 5 bases from V and 4 bases from J, with 9 bases between. CDR3 DNA: TGTGCCAGCAGCCTGGGAAGGTACAATGAGCAGTTCTTC. Translating gives CASSLGRYNEQFF.

The chain carries TRBV6-2 or TRBV6-3 and TRBJ2-5; a possible D gene is TRBD2 (6 bases). Trimming pared 6 bases from V and 4 bases from J, leaving 15 bases between. CDR3 size: 14 residues. Germline V lookup: CDR1 MNHEY, CDR2 SVGEGT. CDR3 DNA: TGTGCCAGCAGGCAGAGTCGGGGAGGAGAGACCCAGTACTTC. Translation gives CASRQSRGGETQYF.

This clonotype showed up many times. The genes are TRBV7-9 and TRBJ2-5; 7 positions agree with TRBD2. Germline lookup yields CDR1 SEHNR and CDR2 FQNEAQ (reference sequence). This CDR3 has 16 amino acids. The ends lost 5 bases at V and 3 bases at J; junction bases unmatched: 12. In DNA form, the CDR3 reads TGTGCCAGCAGCCCGGGGGGTTCGACGGGGGAAGAGACCCAGTACTTC. This translates into CASSPGGSTGEETQYF.

This clonotype was seen many times. The rearrangement links TRBV29-1 to TRBJ1-4, with TRBD1 identical over 8 bases. CDR1 and CDR2 (germline): SQVTM, ANQGSEA. The CDR3 has 15 residues. Trimming at V came to 7 bases and at J to 3 bases, leaving 10 bases not matched to a gene. The CDR3 reads CSGADRGGSNEKLFF. The CDR3 DNA follows: TGCAGCGGCGCCGACAGGGGAGGATCTAATGAAAAACTGTTTTTT.

In this sample, this clonotype turned up many times. V and J are TRBV9 and TRBJ2-1; either TRBD1 or TRBD2 may supply D (5 bases each). Trimming took off 0 bases at V and 6 bases at J, with 10 bases between the two ends. This CDR3 region has 14 residues. The germline V gene encodes CDR1 SGDLS and CDR2 YYNGEE. The CDR3 sequence is CASSVGGAFNEQFF. The CDR3 DNA follows: TGTGCCAGCAGCGTAGGAGGGGCCTTCAATGAGCAGTTCTTC.

V and J are TRBV30 and TRBJ2-3; no reliable D call. Germline lookup yields CDR1 GTSNPN and CDR2 SVGIG (reference sequence). V gave up 0 bases and J gave up 5 bases, with 15 bases separating them. This CDR3 contains 15 residues. The CDR3 sequence: CAWSVHSNSRDTQYF. The CDR3 DNA is TGTGCCTGGAGTGTACACTCCAACTCTCGAGATACGCAGTATTTT. The variable domain in full, with the rest retrieved from reference TRBV30 and TRBJ2-3, is SQTIHQWPATLVQPVGSPLSLECTVEGTSNPNLYWYRQAAGRGLQLLFYSVGIGQISSEVPQNLSASRPQDRQFILSSKKLLLSDSGFYLCAWSVHSNSRDTQYFGPGTRLTVL.

This clonotype was seen many times. This chain connects TRBV6-5 to TRBJ2-2; tentatively, D is TRBD1 (5 bases). Germline V gene data show CDR1 as MNHEY and CDR2 as SVGAGI. This CDR3 region has 15 residues. The V end lost 6 bases, the J end lost 7 bases, and 18 bases lay between the germline ends. The chain's CDR3 is CASSYSRNRGGELFF. The CDR3 DNA reads TGTGCCAGCAGCTACAGCAGGAATAGGGGCGGGGAGCTGTTTTTT.

This clonotype was seen ten or more times. The V and J genes are TRBV5-1 and TRBJ1-2; 8 bases are shared with TRBD1. V shed 4 bases, J shed 4 bases, and the junction held 6 bases outside the gene matches. The germline V gene has CDR1 SGHRS and CDR2 YFSETQ. This CDR3 has 14 residues. This chain's CDR3 is CASSPRQGSYGYTF. Written as DNA, the CDR3 is TGCGCCAGCAGCCCTCGACAGGGGTCCTATGGCTACACCTTC.

This rearrangement joins TRBV11-2 to TRBJ1-1; D is ambiguous. This CDR3 has 14 amino acids. Germline V CDR1 and CDR2: SGHAT, FQNNGV. The V end lost 5 bases, the J end lost 0 bases, and 10 bases lay between the germline ends. The DNA for the CDR3 is TGTGCCAGCAGCCCCCCCGGGATGAACACTGAAGCTTTCTTT. Translation gives CASSPPGMNTEAFF.

Ten or more counts support this clonotype. The chain uses TRBV7-9 and TRBJ1-2, with D maybe TRBD1 (5 bases). V shed 7 bases and J shed 3 bases, with 15 bases lying between them. The germline CDR1 and CDR2 sequences are SEHNR and FQNEAQ (reference sequence). This CDR3 is 14 amino acids long. CDR3 protein: CASTRAGTDYGYTF. CDR3 DNA sequence: TGTGCCAGCACCCGGGCAGGGACGGACTATGGCTACACCTTC.

The chain carries TRBV19 and TRBJ2-1; TRBD1 aligns across 7 bases. V shed 1 base, J shed 0 bases, and the junction held 3 bases outside the gene matches. Germline loops: CDR1 LNHDA, CDR2 SQIVND (reference sequence). The CDR3 runs to 16 residues. CDR3 DNA: TGTGCCAGTAGTATAGCGACAGGGAGCTCCTACAATGAGCAGTTCTTC. Protein product: CASSIATGSSYNEQFF.

The chain employs TRBV5-1 and TRBJ1-6; the D is unclear. Trimming shortened V by 7 bases and J by 6 bases, and 11 bases separated the two germline ends. CDR3 length equals 13 residues. Germline V gene lookup returns CDR1 SGHRS and CDR2 YFSETQ. The CDR3 here is CASSVEGNSPLHF. CDR3 nucleotides: TGCGCCAGCTCAGTGGAGGGTAATTCACCCCTCCACTTT. The whole variable domain, filled in from reference TRBV5-1 and TRBJ1-6, reads KAGVTQTPRYLIKTRGQQVTLSCSPISGHRSVSWYQQTPGQGLQFLFEYFSETQRNKGNFPGRFSGRQFSNSRSEMNVSTLELGDSALYLCASSVEGNSPLHFGNGTRLTVT.

This clonotype was counted ten times or more. This chain uses TRBV7-9 with TRBJ2-4; D is uncertain. This CDR3 is built from 14 residues. Germline V gene sequence: CDR1 SEHNR, CDR2 FQNEAQ (reference sequence). Trimming pared 2 bases from V and 1 base from J, leaving 6 bases between. The CDR3: CASSLSLAKNIQYF. CDR3 nucleotides: TGTGCCAGCAGCTTATCTCTCGCCAAAAACATTCAGTACTTC.

There are many counts of this clonotype. The chain has TRBV5-1 and TRBJ1-2; weak D call: TRBD1 (5 bases). Germline lookup yields CDR1 SGHRS and CDR2 YFSETQ. The CDR3 runs 12 residues. V lost 0 bases and J lost 8, with 8 bases in between. The CDR3 loop is CASSLVDSGYTF. The CDR3 DNA follows: TGCGCCAGCAGCTTGGTTGACAGCGGCTACACCTTC.

V and J are TRBV9 and TRBJ1-6, with 7 bases fitting TRBD1. The CDR3 is made up of 15 amino acids. Germline trimming cut 4 bases from V and 7 bases from J; bases unmatched to any gene: 8. Germline V gives CDR1 SGDLS, CDR2 YYNGEE. CDR3 nucleotides: TGTGCCAGCAGCCCCCAGGGCAGGGGGAATTCACCCCTCCACTTT. Translated, it gives CASSPQGRGNSPLHF.

This clonotype was seen only a few times. V and J are TRBV12-3 or TRBV12-4 and TRBJ2-1, with 7 bases that match TRBD1. The CDR3 has 15 residues. The trim removed 0 bases at V and 6 bases at J, leaving 5 bases unmatched. In DNA, the CDR3 is TGTGCCAGCAGTTTAGCACAGGGGAGAGTCAATGAGCAGTTCTTC. This gives the protein CASSLAQGRVNEQFF.

A few counts support this clonotype. This chain joins TRBV28 and TRBJ1-1; the D is unclear. Germline CDR1 and CDR2: MDHEN and SYDVKM. Trimming took 6 bases from V and 1 from J, leaving 12 bases between them. This CDR3 comprises 14 residues. The CDR3 DNA reads TGTGCCAGCAGGGAAGGGATTGAGAACACTGAAGCTTTCTTT. Translating it yields CASREGIENTEAFF.

This clonotype occurred many times. The chain combines TRBV12-3 or TRBV12-4 with TRBJ2-3, with TRBD2 identical over 8 bases. V lost 8 bases, J lost 0 bases, and 10 bases stayed unmatched. The CDR3 is 16 amino acids. Here the CDR3 DNA reads TGTGCCAGCCCGGGGGGGAGTAGCGGGAGCACAGATACGCAGTATTTT. Residues: CASPGGSSGSTDTQYF.

This clonotype has only a few counts. V usage is TRBV5-6 and J usage is TRBJ2-5; 7 bases fit TRBD2. The germline V gene encodes CDR1 SGHDT and CDR2 YYEEEE. The CDR3 totals 15 residues. With V trimmed by 3 bases and J by 2 bases, 7 bases remained unmatched. The CDR3 is CASSSRLATQETQYF. The CDR3, as DNA: TGTGCCAGCAGCTCGAGACTAGCTACACAAGAGACCCAGTACTTC.

There are many counts of this clonotype. V gene TRBV5-1 combines with J gene TRBJ2-3; maybe TRBD2 (6 bases). Trimming cost V 2 bases and J 2 bases, with 12 bases left between them. Germline values: CDR1 SGHRS, CDR2 YFSETQ. The CDR3 is made up of 15 amino acids. Here the CDR3 DNA reads TGCGCCAGCAGCTTCGGGACTGCCCTCACAGATACGCAGTATTTT. Translated: CASSFGTALTDTQYF.